The entry below describes one TCR beta chain. This sample is drawn from a study of CD8+ T cells in alopecia areata. Those with alopecia areata gave lesional scalp punch biopsies and peripheral blood. Following RNA extraction, reverse transcription yielded cDNA that acted as the sequencing template. Libraries were prepared by immunoSEQ multiplex PCR; TCRdb keeps only in-frame clonotypes and omits some of them. This sample has more than 95,000 clones, with roughly two fifths found just once. Trimming cost V 3 bases and J 10 bases, with 13 bases left between them. Germline V gene data show CDR1 as MNHEY and CDR2 as SMNVEV (reference sequence). The CDR3 has 13 residues.

The sequencing sample was made of CD4+ T cells sorted from blood. This sequence originates from a human donor with alopecia areata. The J gene is TRBJ2-1, the V gene TRBV27, with D unclear. The CDR3 DNA sequence: TGTGCCAGCAGTTTCTTACTATCAGACGAGCAGTTCTTC. This translates into CASSFLLSDEQFF.